This TCR beta chain is from a study of cytotoxic CD8 clonotypes in ibrutinib-treated CLL. At the level of the study: Around 25 partial and 2 complete responses; at median approximately 70 months, approximately 14 remitted, approximately 12 progressed. Study findings and constraints: Public clonotypes, found uncommonly, either contracted or stayed stable on treatment.

The V end was cut by 4 bases, the J end by 3 bases, with 9 bases between. There are 12 residues in the CDR3. CDR1 and CDR2 from the germline V gene are GTSNPN and SVGIG (reference sequence). With sequencing, the targeted depth ranged from 1 in 200,000 to 1 in 1 million T cells. Profiling relied on immunoSEQ multiplex PCR, and the TCRdb table lists in-frame clones only, not all of them. The sample carries roughly 200,000 clones, roughly 77% recorded once. Of note for this clone: Its antigen is not identified.

This receptor was identified in a human donor with chronic lymphocytic leukemia. The chain links TRBV30 to TRBJ1-2; no clear D. Here the sequenced sample was PBMCs, taken after 12 months of ibrutinib treatment. The CDR3 DNA follows: TGTGCCTGGACCCAATCCTACTATGGCTACACCTTC. Translated, it gives CAWTQSYYGYTF. The whole variable domain, remainder taken from reference TRBV30 and TRBJ1-2, is SQTIHQWPATLVQPVGSPLSLECTVEGTSNPNLYWYRQAAGRGLQLLFYSVGIGQISSEVPQNLSASRPQDRQFILSSKKLLLSDSGFYLCAWTQSYYGYTFGSGTRLTVV.